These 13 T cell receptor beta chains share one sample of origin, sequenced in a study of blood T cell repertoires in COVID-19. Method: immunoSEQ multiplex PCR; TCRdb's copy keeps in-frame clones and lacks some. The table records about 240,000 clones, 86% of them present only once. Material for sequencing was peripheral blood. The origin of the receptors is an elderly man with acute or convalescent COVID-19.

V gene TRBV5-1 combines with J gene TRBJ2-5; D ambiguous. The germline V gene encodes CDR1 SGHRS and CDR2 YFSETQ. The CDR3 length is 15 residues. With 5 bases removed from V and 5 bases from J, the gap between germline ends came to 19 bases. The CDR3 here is CASSRYESISETQYF. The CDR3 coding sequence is TGCGCCAGCAGTCGCTACGAGTCGATTTCGGAGACCCAGTACTTC.

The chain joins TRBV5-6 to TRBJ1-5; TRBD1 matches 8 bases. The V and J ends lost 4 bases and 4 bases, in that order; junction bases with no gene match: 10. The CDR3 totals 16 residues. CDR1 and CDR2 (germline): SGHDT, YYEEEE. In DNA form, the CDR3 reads TGTGCCAGCAGCAAAGCGACAGGGGCTCAAAATCAGCCCCAGCATTTT. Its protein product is CASSKATGAQNQPQHF.

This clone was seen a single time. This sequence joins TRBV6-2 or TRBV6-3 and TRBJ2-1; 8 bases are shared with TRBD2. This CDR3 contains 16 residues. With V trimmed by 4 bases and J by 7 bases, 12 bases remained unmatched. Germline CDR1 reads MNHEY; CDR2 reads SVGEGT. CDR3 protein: CASSFMAGGILNEQFF. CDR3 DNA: TGTGCCAGCAGTTTCATGGCGGGGGGAATACTTAATGAGCAGTTCTTC.

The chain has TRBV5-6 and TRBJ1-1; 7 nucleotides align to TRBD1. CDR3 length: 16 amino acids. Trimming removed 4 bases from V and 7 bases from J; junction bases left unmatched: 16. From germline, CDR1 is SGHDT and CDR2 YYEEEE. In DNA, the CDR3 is TGTGCCAGCAGCCGACAACCGACAGGGTACCCTTTTGAAGCTTTCTTT. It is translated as CASSRQPTGYPFEAFF.

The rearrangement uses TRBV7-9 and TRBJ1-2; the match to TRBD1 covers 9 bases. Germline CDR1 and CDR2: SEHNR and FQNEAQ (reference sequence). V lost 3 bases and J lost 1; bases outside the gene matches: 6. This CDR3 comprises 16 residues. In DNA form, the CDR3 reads TGTGCCAGCAGCTTCGGACAGGGGCAAGATAACTATGGCTACACCTTC. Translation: CASSFGQGQDNYGYTF.

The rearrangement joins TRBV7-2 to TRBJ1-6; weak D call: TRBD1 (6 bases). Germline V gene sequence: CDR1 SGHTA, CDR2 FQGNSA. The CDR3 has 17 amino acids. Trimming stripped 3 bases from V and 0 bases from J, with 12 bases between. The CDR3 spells CASSFTGMASYNSPLHF. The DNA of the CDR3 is TGTGCCAGCAGCTTTACAGGGATGGCCTCCTATAATTCACCCCTCCACTTT.

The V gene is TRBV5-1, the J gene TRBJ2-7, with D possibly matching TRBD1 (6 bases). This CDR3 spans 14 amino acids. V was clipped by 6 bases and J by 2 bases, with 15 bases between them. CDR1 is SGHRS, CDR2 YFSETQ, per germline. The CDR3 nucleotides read TGCGCCAGCAAATTGGTGGGACAAGCCTACGAGCAGTACTTC. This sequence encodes CASKLVGQAYEQYF.

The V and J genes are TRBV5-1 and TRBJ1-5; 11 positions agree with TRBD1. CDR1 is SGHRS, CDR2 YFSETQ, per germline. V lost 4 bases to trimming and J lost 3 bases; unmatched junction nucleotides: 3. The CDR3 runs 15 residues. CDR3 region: CASSRTGGNNQPQHF. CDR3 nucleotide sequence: TGCGCCAGCAGCCGGACAGGGGGCAACAATCAGCCCCAGCATTTT.

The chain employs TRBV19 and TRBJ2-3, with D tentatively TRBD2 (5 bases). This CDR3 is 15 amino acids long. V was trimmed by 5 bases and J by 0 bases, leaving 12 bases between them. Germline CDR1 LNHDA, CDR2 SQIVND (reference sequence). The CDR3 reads CASSAKSGSTDTQYF. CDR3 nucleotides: TGTGCCAGTAGTGCGAAGAGCGGAAGCACAGATACGCAGTATTTT.

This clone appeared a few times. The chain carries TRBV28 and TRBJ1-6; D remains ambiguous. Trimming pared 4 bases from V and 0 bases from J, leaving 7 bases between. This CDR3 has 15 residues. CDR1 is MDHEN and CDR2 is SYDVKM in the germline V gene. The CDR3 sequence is CASSSSPSYNSPLHF. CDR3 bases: TGTGCCAGCAGTTCATCCCCCTCCTATAATTCACCCCTCCACTTT.

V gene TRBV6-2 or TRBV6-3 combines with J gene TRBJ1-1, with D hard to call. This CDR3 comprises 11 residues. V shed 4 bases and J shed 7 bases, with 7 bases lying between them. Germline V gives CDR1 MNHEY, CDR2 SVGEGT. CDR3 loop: CASSSLGEAFF. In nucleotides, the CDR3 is TGTGCCAGCAGTTCCCTAGGTGAAGCTTTCTTT.

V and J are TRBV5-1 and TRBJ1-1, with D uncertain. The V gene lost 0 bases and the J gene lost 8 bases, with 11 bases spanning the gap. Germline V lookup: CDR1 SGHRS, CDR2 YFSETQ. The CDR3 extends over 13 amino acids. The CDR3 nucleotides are TGCGCCAGCAGCTTGGCCGGGGAAGGGGAAGCTTTCTTT. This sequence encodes CASSLAGEGEAFF.

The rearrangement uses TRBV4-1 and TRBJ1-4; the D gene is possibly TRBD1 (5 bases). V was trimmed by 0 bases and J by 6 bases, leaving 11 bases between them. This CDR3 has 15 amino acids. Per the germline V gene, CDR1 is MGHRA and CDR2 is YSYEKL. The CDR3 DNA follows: TGCGCCAGCAGCCAAGAAGCAGGGTTAGATGAAAAACTGTTTTTT. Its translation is CASSQEAGLDEKLFF.